A single T cell receptor beta chain is shown here with its context. Its antigen is currently unknown. V gave up 5 bases and J gave up 10 bases, with 12 bases separating them. The CDR3 sequence is 13 residues long. CDR1 is SEHNR and CDR2 is FQNEAQ in the germline V gene (reference sequence). This entry comes from a study of STAT5B mutations in CD4+ large granular lymphocyte leukemia. The table came from immunoSEQ multiplex PCR; TCRdb's copy has only in-frame clones and leaves some out. The sample lists about 25,000 clones, about 79% seen once, with about a tenth in the top ten. Findings and caveats of the study: Without putative leukemic clones, patient CD4-sorted repertoires remained more clonal than healthy CD4+ repertoires. Less than 30% of private leukemic clonotypes occurred rarely in other patients' non-leukemic repertoires.

Buffy coats from healthy blood donors served as controls. This receptor was taken from a human donor in good health. V gene TRBV7-9 combines with J gene TRBJ1-6; perhaps TRBD1 as D (6 bases). Sequenced sample: CD4+ T cells from blood buffy coats. CDR3 sequence reads: CASSPGVRSPLHF. CDR3 sequence (DNA): TGTGCCAGCAGCCCAGGGGTTCGCTCACCCCTCCACTTT.